Each of the 14 T cell receptor beta chains below was sequenced from the same sample in a study of T cell responses to AZD1222 COVID-19 vaccine. Some clones are missing from TCRdb's copy, which holds only in-frame ones; the method was immunoSEQ multiplex PCR. This sample yields some 120,000 clones, of which about 86% are seen a single time; roughly 9% belongs to the top ten. This sample comprised peripheral blood, obtained on day 0 of AZD1222 vaccination. Receptors originate from an adult in good health.

The chain uses TRBV28 and TRBJ2-4; D possibly corresponds to TRBD2 (6 bases). There are 14 residues in the CDR3. Germline V lookup: CDR1 MDHEN, CDR2 SYDVKM. Trimming pared 2 bases from V and 2 bases from J, leaving 7 bases between. In nucleotides, the CDR3 is TGTGCCAGCAGTTTAGGGGGGTCCAAAAACATTCAGTACTTC. It codes for CASSLGGSKNIQYF. Together with reference TRBV28 and TRBJ2-4, the CDR3 gives the full variable domain: DVKVTQSSRYLVKRTGEKVFLECVQDMDHENMFWYRQDPGLGLRLIYFSYDVKMKEKGDIPEGYSVSREKKERFSLILESASTNQTSMYLCASSLGGSKNIQYFGAGTRLSVL.

The chain has TRBV2 and TRBJ1-1; D may be TRBD1 (5 bases). The germline gives CDR1 SNHLY, CDR2 FYNNEI. Trimming took off 3 bases at V and 0 bases at J, with 14 bases between the two ends. The CDR3 runs 16 residues. The CDR3 is CASSDGGEGLNTEAFF. Here the CDR3 DNA reads TGTGCCAGCAGTGACGGGGGGGAAGGGTTGAACACTGAAGCTTTCTTT.

The chain combines TRBV5-6 with TRBJ1-4, with 9 bases that match TRBD1. CDR3 size: 14 residues. The V and J ends lost 3 bases and 8 bases, in that order; junction bases with no gene match: 5. Germline lookup yields CDR1 SGHDT and CDR2 YYEEEE. The CDR3 reads CASSSDRGREKLFF. Written as DNA, the CDR3 is TGTGCCAGCAGCTCGGACAGGGGTCGAGAAAAACTGTTTTTT.

This chain uses TRBV5-1 with TRBJ1-1; D uncertain. Germline loops: CDR1 SGHRS, CDR2 YFSETQ. CDR3 length: 14 residues. V lost 4 bases to trimming and J lost 0 bases, with 10 bases between them. The CDR3 protein is CASSTGRLNTEAFF. The CDR3 DNA follows: TGCGCCAGCAGCACGGGGAGACTGAACACTGAAGCTTTCTTT.

With respect to this clone: Its ends do not fully match the called genes, so a read error is possible. V gene TRBV7-7 combines with J gene TRBJ2-5; 11 nucleotides align to TRBD2. Germline V gene data show CDR1 as SSHAT and CDR2 as FNYEAQ (reference sequence). CDR3 size: 16 residues. The chain's CDR3 is CASSLGGTSGQETQYF. The CDR3, as DNA: TGTGCTAGCAGCTTAGGCGGGACTAGCGGCCAAGAGACCCAGTACTTC.

V usage is TRBV19 and J usage is TRBJ1-1; the D gene is possibly TRBD1 (5 bases). The V gene's germline CDR1 is LNHDA and CDR2 SQIVND (reference sequence). The CDR3 is made up of 13 amino acids. The V and J ends lost 4 bases and 2 bases respectively, with 8 bases between them. CDR3 loop: CASSRQGNTEAFF. The DNA of the CDR3 is TGTGCCAGTAGTAGGCAGGGTAACACTGAAGCTTTCTTT.

This CDR3 is CASSLDGLYEQYF. The CDR3 nucleotides are TGTGCCAGCAGCTTAGATGGTCTTTACGAGCAGTACTTC. The chain is built from TRBV7-8 and TRBJ2-7, with D hard to call. This CDR3 spans 13 amino acids. Trimming removed 1 base from V and 4 bases from J, with 8 bases in between. Germline CDR1 is SGHVS and CDR2 is FQNEAQ.

The V gene is TRBV4-2, the J gene TRBJ2-3; 8 positions match TRBD2. V lost 0 bases to trimming and J lost 3 bases; unmatched junction nucleotides: 2. The CDR3 has 15 residues. Per the germline V gene, CDR1 is LGHNA and CDR2 is YNFKEQ. CDR3 amino acids: CASSQDPGGTDTQYF. CDR3 sequence (DNA): TGTGCCAGCAGCCAAGATCCGGGGGGGACAGATACGCAGTATTTT.

This clone was recorded once. The rearrangement links TRBV18 to TRBJ1-6; unclear D gene. The ends were cut back, 3 bases at V and 3 bases at J, with 15 bases in the middle. Germline V lookup: CDR1 KGHSH, CDR2 LQKENI. The CDR3 extends over 17 amino acids. The CDR3 bases are TGTGCCAGCTCACCGATTGTCCTGCAAGACTATAATTCACCCCTCCACTTT. Amino acids: CASSPIVLQDYNSPLHF.

A few counts support this clone. This chain links TRBV14 with TRBJ2-3, with 7 positions matching TRBD2. The CDR3 has 14 residues. Germline CDR1 is SGHDN and CDR2 is FVKESK. The trim removed 4 bases at V and 6 bases at J, leaving 7 bases unmatched. DNA of the CDR3: TGTGCCAGCAGCCCCGGGACTATTAGGGATACGCAGTATTTT. Its protein product is CASSPGTIRDTQYF.

The V and J genes are TRBV7-8 and TRBJ2-6; D unresolved. The CDR3 is 13 amino acids. Germline V lookup: CDR1 SGHVS, CDR2 FQNEAQ. The ends were cut back, 5 bases at V and 8 bases at J, with 10 bases in the middle. The CDR3 bases are TGTGCCAGCAGCCCGCGGTCCCCCAACGTCCTGACTTTC. This encodes CASSPRSPNVLTF. Based on the CDR3 plus reference TRBV7-8 and TRBJ2-6, the full variable domain is GAGVSQSPRYKVAKRGQDVALRCDPISGHVSLFWYQQALGQGPEFLTYFQNEAQLDKSGLPSDRFFAERPEGSVSTLKIQRTQQEDSAVYLCASSPRSPNVLTFGAGSRLTVL.

The V call is TRBV5-1, the J call TRBJ2-1, with 11 bases matching TRBD2. The CDR3 spans 19 residues. V lost 6 bases, J lost 0 bases, and 14 bases stayed unmatched. Germline values: CDR1 SGHRS, CDR2 YFSETQ. The CDR3 spells CASTSRGLADLSSYNEQFF. CDR3 DNA sequence: TGCGCCAGCACCTCGAGGGGACTAGCGGATTTGAGCTCCTACAATGAGCAGTTCTTC.

This chain joins TRBV7-9 and TRBJ1-2; the D gene is possibly TRBD1 (6 bases). Germline V gene sequence: CDR1 SEHNR, CDR2 FQNEAQ (reference sequence). There are 12 residues in the CDR3. The ends were cut back, 5 bases at V and 7 bases at J, with 11 bases in the middle. The CDR3 region has the DNA TGTGCCAGCAGCGCAAACAGGGCTGGCTACACCTTC. This encodes CASSANRAGYTF.

The chain couples TRBV30 to TRBJ1-1, with TRBD1 as a possible D gene (5 bases). CDR1 GTSNPN and CDR2 SVGIG come from the germline V gene (reference sequence). V shed 4 bases and J shed 1 base, with 13 bases lying between them. The CDR3 loop spans 14 amino acids. DNA of the CDR3: TGTGCCTGGACCCGTCGACAGAGGAACACTGAAGCTTTCTTT. It yields the protein CAWTRRQRNTEAFF.